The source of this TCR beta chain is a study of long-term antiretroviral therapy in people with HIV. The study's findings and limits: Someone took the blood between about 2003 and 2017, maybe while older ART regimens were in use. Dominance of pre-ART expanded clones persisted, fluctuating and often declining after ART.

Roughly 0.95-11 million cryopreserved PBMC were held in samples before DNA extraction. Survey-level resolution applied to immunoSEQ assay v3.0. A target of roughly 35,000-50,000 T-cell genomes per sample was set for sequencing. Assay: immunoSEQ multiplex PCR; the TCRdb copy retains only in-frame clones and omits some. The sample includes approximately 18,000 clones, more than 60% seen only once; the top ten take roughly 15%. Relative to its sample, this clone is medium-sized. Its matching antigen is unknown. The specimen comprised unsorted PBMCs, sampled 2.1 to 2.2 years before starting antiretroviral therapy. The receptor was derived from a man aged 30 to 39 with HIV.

The CDR3 reads CASSSYGAQETQYF. CDR3 in DNA: TGTGCCAGCAGCAGTTACGGGGCCCAAGAGACCCAGTACTTC. The V gene is TRBV9, the J gene TRBJ2-5, with D perhaps being TRBD1 or TRBD2 (5 bases each). Germline assignment: CDR1 SGDLS and CDR2 YYNGEE. The CDR3 is made up of 14 amino acids. The V gene lost 4 bases and the J gene lost 1 base, with 11 bases spanning the gap.